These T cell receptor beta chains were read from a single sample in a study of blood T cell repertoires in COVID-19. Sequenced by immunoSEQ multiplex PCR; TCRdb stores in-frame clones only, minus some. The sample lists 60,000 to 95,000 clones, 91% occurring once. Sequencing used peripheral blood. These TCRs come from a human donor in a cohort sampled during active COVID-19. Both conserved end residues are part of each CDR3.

CASSLTSGYNEQFF,TRBV11-3
CASSQDSRKLFF,TRBV4-3
CASSFQRGGGNEQFF,TRBV7-8
CASSLGGDNYGYTF,TRBV5-1
CASLLSSYNEQFF,TRBV12-3/TRBV12-4
CASSQDHLIGGGDGYTF,TRBV4-2
CASSVGFNTEAFF,TRBV25-1
CASSPVWTGVGETQYF,TRBV7-9
CASSQDPGQPYNEQFF,TRBV4-1
CASSYSGTGTYEQYF,TRBV27
CASSVEQVNTGELFF,TRBV9
CASGGGASEYNEQFF,TRBV11-2
CSASTGYYGYTF,TRBV20-1
CASSPGMDSYEQYF,TRBV18
CASSQAPSGVNEQFF,TRBV4-2
CASSQGSPPNTQYF,TRBV7-3
CASSPRTGFYGYTF,TRBV7-2
CASSSMGLANTEAFF,TRBV11-2
CASSPVSTGELFF,TRBV4-3
CASSFAGTEAFF,TRBV11-3
CAGQERKGTVNSPLHF,TRBV6-6
CAVDSASEQYF,TRBV20-1
CASSQTGVGNNEQFF,TRBV4-1
CASSLRLAGINEQFF,TRBV7-6
CASRASGGALTDTQYF,TRBV4-2
CACELNYGYTF,TRBV30
CASSSSGDNEQFF,TRBV7-2
CAWSRLEDTGELFF,TRBV30
CASSQDRQGTADTQYF,TRBV5-1
CAISELIGDYGYTF,TRBV10-3
CASSPTGSNEQFF,TRBV12-3/TRBV12-4
CASSPRQGGEKLFF,TRBV3-1/TRBV3-2
CASSQDGGRWTEAFF,TRBV3-1/TRBV3-2
CASSDGTASSGQYF,TRBV6-2/TRBV6-3
CASSLSNRSSYNEQFF,TRBV5-1
CASSVPQGGKGSGNTIYF,TRBV27
CASSRFPGQGFPDTQYF,TRBV7-9
CASSLSTTGNTGELFF,TRBV7-9
CASSLPGQGASGYTF,TRBV5-1
CQATGNASGNTIYF,TRBV30
CASSPGRGTEAFF,TRBV18
CASSPRDRLRSPLHF,TRBV7-2
CASSKVGTGAGNTIYF,TRBV21-1
CASSLARSTDTQYF,TRBV5-1
CASSQVGQGPDTQYF,TRBV3-1/TRBV3-2